This T cell receptor beta chain was sequenced in a study of cytomegalovirus exposure and HLA in healthy donors. Whole-study findings and limits: Cytomegalovirus-associated TCR beta chains were listed, numbering 164. The authors judged a highly shared variant cluster likely a sequencing artifact.

Turning to this clone: What it binds is not known. Additional DNA sequences in this sample encode the identical CDR3.

It was with 60 Vbeta and 13 Jbeta primers that the PCR ran. Clones were read by immunoSEQ multiplex PCR, and TCRdb kept only the in-frame ones, dropping some. Of 60,000 to 75,000 clones in the sample, 73% are singletons; the top ten hold 4.5% to 5.5%. The CDR3 covers 12 residues. Per the germline V gene, CDR1 is SGHAT and CDR2 is FQNNGV. V was pared by 0 bases and J by 5 bases, with 4 bases between. The source of this sequence is a man in his forties or fifties in good health and CMV-seronegative. The sample consisted of PBMCs. J is TRBJ1-1 and V is TRBV11-2; unclear D gene. The DNA of the CDR3 is TGTGCCAGCAGCTTAGACGGGACTGAAGCTTTCTTT. Translation: CASSLDGTEAFF.